These T cell receptor beta chains were read from a single sample in a study of blood T cell repertoires in COVID-19. TCRdb keeps only in-frame clones here, not all; method: immunoSEQ multiplex PCR. The table shows some 330,000 clones, with over 75% occurring only once. Sequencing input: peripheral blood. All receptors come from a woman aged 45-65 years with active or convalescent COVID-19. Both conserved end residues are part of each CDR3. A D gene is named only where the DNA matches it firmly. Expanded clones are given a class, and other clones once, few, many or no size at all.

NA TRBJ2-7 once TRBV15 CATSRDTYEQYF TGTGCCACCAGCAGAGACACCTACGAGCAGTACTTC
NA TRBJ1-2 NA TRBV6-2/TRBV6-3 CASSYRARVYGYTF TGTGCCAGCAGTTATCGTGCCAGGGTCTATGGCTACACCTTC
NA TRBJ2-5 NA TRBV27 CASSSGQTAPQETQYF TGTGCCAGCAGTTCTGGGCAGACAGCCCCCCAAGAGACCCAGTACTTC
NA TRBJ1-1 NA TRBV27 CASSALRGNTEAFF TGTGCCAGCAGTGCCCTAAGGGGGAACACTGAAGCTTTCTTT
NA TRBJ1-1 NA TRBV7-2 CASTIVMNTEAFF TGTGCCAGCACCATAGTCATGAACACTGAAGCTTTCTTT
NA TRBJ1-5 NA TRBV19 CVESPPRVVSNQPQHF TGTGTTGAAAGCCCGCCCAGGGTGGTTAGCAATCAGCCCCAGCATTTT
TRBD1 TRBJ2-7 NA TRBV11-2 CASSSTGQGHEQYF TGTGCCAGCAGCTCCACGGGACAGGGCCACGAGCAGTACTTC
TRBD2 TRBJ2-1 NA TRBV7-9 CASSPRGLAEYEQFF TGTGCCAGCAGCCCTAGGGGACTAGCGGAGTATGAGCAGTTCTTC
TRBD2 TRBJ2-1 NA TRBV5-4 CASSLAGLTKYNEQFF TGTGCCAGCAGCTTAGCGGGACTGACGAAATACAATGAGCAGTTCTTC
NA TRBJ1-1 NA TRBV7-2 CASSMAEMNTEAFF TGTGCCAGCAGCATGGCGGAGATGAACACTGAAGCTTTCTTT
TRBD1 TRBJ1-6 NA TRBV29-1 CSVIQGAGSPLHF TGCAGCGTTATACAGGGGGCAGGGTCACCCCTCCACTTT
NA TRBJ1-4 once TRBV3-1/TRBV3-2 CASSSPMGAGEKLFF TGTGCCAGCAGCTCCCCTATGGGGGCAGGGGAAAAACTGTTTTTT
NA TRBJ1-5 NA TRBV7-2 CASSSGQSNQPQHF TGTGCCAGCAGCTCTGGACAGAGCAATCAGCCCCAGCATTTT
NA TRBJ1-5 NA TRBV28 CASLSQGSSQHF TGTGCCAGCCTATCCCAGGGAAGCTCCCAGCATTTT
TRBD1 TRBJ2-7 once TRBV11-2 CASSWLQGTYYEQYF TGTGCCAGCAGCTGGTTACAGGGGACCTACTACGAGCAGTACTTC
TRBD1 TRBJ1-2 NA TRBV25-1 CASRRETGGDGYTF TGTGCCAGCAGGCGAGAAACAGGGGGCGATGGCTACACCTTC
NA TRBJ2-3 NA TRBV11-1 CASSLGAVGADTQYF TGTGCCAGCAGCTTGGGGGCGGTAGGCGCAGATACGCAGTATTTT
NA TRBJ1-5 NA TRBV28 CASEVVNQPQHF TGTGCCAGCGAGGTGGTAAATCAGCCCCAGCATTTT
TRBD1 TRBJ1-2 NA TRBV29-1 CSVGGQANYGYTF TGCAGCGTTGGGGGACAGGCGAACTATGGCTACACCTTC
TRBD1 TRBJ1-2 NA TRBV29-1 CSVAGGNYGYTF TGCAGCGTTGCAGGGGGGAACTATGGCTACACCTTC
TRBD1 TRBJ1-1 NA TRBV19 CASSIASGTGGIGKTEAFF TGTGCCAGTAGTATCGCATCCGGGACAGGGGGCATTGGGAAGACTGAAGCTTTCTTT
TRBD1 TRBJ1-1 NA TRBV2 CASSAGTGAYRAFF TGTGCCAGCAGTGCCGGGACAGGGGCCTATCGGGCTTTCTTT
TRBD1 TRBJ1-1 NA TRBV15 CATSRGGQVDTEAFF TGTGCCACCAGCAGAGGGGGACAGGTGGACACTGAAGCTTTCTTT